The 17 T cell receptor beta chains listed next were all sequenced from one sample in a study of response to subunit inactivated influenza vaccine. TCRdb itself ran the RT-PCR reads through MiXCR, one entry per CDR3 protein. The repertoire holds roughly 570,000 distinct CDR3 sequences, with less than 15% as singletons. The source material was PBMCs from blood, sampled approximately 12 days after vaccination. Receptor source: a man in his fifties or sixties who received an inactivated influenza vaccine.

The chain couples TRBV4-1 to TRBJ2-7; D gene uncertain. V dropped 2 bases and J dropped 3 bases, with 8 bases sitting between them. Germline values: CDR1 MGHRA, CDR2 YSYEKL. The CDR3 runs 13 residues. This CDR3 reads CASSQFWGYEQYF. The CDR3 nucleotides are TGCGCCAGCAGCCAATTTTGGGGCTACGAGCAGTACTTC.

This clonotype occurred many times. The gene calls are TRBV3-1 and TRBJ2-3; a weak D match, TRBD2 (7 bases). The CDR3 contains 17 residues. The ends were cut back, 0 bases at V and 2 bases at J, with 15 bases in the middle. CDR1 is LGHDT, CDR2 YNNKEL, per germline (reference sequence). This CDR3 reads CASSQDFGGLNTDTQYF. DNA of the CDR3: TGTGCCAGCAGCCAAGATTTCGGGGGGCTCAACACAGATACGCAGTATTTT.

This chain uses TRBV10-2 with TRBJ2-2, with no clear D. Trimming took 7 bases from V and 6 from J, leaving 9 bases between them. CDR3 length equals 12 residues. The germline V gene has CDR1 WSHSY and CDR2 SAAADI. This CDR3 reads CASTKGPGELFF. The CDR3 DNA reads as TGCGCCAGCACAAAGGGTCCCGGGGAGCTGTTTTTT.

The chain has TRBV29-1 and TRBJ2-5; TRBD1 is a possible D gene (5 bases). The CDR3 consists of 14 residues. V lost 5 bases and J 5 bases, leaving 18 bases between the germline ends. Germline CDR1 is SQVTM and CDR2 is ANQGSEA. CDR3 sequence (DNA): TGCAGCGTTCACATCCCGACAGCACTCGAGACCCAGTACTTC. Protein product: CSVHIPTALETQYF. The full variable domain, rest sourced from reference TRBV29-1 and TRBJ2-5, is SAVISQKPSRDICQRGTSLTIQCQVDSQVTMMFWYRQQPGQSLTLIATANQGSEATYESGFVIDKFPISRPNLTFSTLTVSNMSPEDSSIYLCSVHIPTALETQYFGPGTRLLVL.

The rearrangement uses TRBV7-8 and TRBJ2-7, with D perhaps matching TRBD1 (6 bases). Germline CDR1 is SGHVS and CDR2 is FQNEAQ. CDR3 length equals 13 residues. The germline V and J ends were trimmed by 7 bases and 2 bases, with 12 bases remaining between them. The CDR3 here is CASNQGLTYEQYF. In DNA, the CDR3 is TGTGCCAGCAATCAGGGGCTAACCTACGAGCAGTACTTC.

V and J are TRBV27 and TRBJ2-1, with 7 bases fitting TRBD1. Germline assignment: CDR1 MNHEY and CDR2 SMNVEV (reference sequence). The J segment lost 9 bases and the V segment lost 5 bases, leaving 10 bases of the junction unmatched. CDR3 length: 14 residues. The CDR3 is CASSRGQPQSEQFF. The CDR3 bases are TGTGCCAGCAGTAGGGGACAGCCCCAGAGTGAGCAGTTCTTC.

This sequence joins TRBV6-1 and TRBJ2-1; 11 bases agree with TRBD2. CDR3 size: 15 residues. J gave up 9 bases and V 6 bases, and 10 bases lay outside the gene matches. Germline V lookup: CDR1 MNHNS, CDR2 SASEGT. CDR3 sequence (DNA): TGTGCCAGCAGGCCCGTTAGCGGGGGGGCAATTGAGCAGTTCTTC. Encoded protein: CASRPVSGGAIEQFF.

The table lists this clonotype with a few counts. CDR3: CATRRDSDEQFF. For the CDR3, the DNA is TGTGCCACCCGCCGCGACAGCGATGAGCAGTTCTTC. The chain recombines TRBV10-3 with TRBJ2-1; D perhaps matches TRBD1 (5 bases). Germline assignment: CDR1 ENHRY and CDR2 SYGVKD. V gave up 10 bases and J gave up 8 bases, with 15 bases separating them. CDR3 size: 12 residues.

The V and J genes are TRBV18 and TRBJ2-7, with TRBD2 identical over 8 bases. The CDR3 totals 20 residues. Germline assignment: CDR1 KGHSH and CDR2 LQKENI. V shed 2 bases, J shed 2 bases, and the junction held 20 bases outside the gene matches. The CDR3 loop is CASSPVAVAGGTLITYEQYF. The CDR3 DNA follows: TGTGCCAGCTCACCAGTTGCGGTGGCGGGGGGAACATTGATCACCTACGAGCAGTACTTC.

The V gene is TRBV7-6, the J gene TRBJ1-2; perhaps TRBD1 as D (6 bases). Germline V CDR1 and CDR2: SGHVS, FNYEAQ. This CDR3 has 13 amino acids. Deletions cut 1 base from V and 6 bases from J, with 9 bases between. As DNA, the CDR3 is TGTGCCAGCAGCTTAGAAGGGGGAGATGGCTACACCTTC. As protein: CASSLEGGDGYTF.

Ten or more counts support this clonotype. The chain joins TRBV6-1 to TRBJ1-5; D gene ambiguous. Trimming removed 5 bases from V and 0 bases from J, with 8 bases in between. The CDR3 sequence is 14 residues long. Germline values: CDR1 MNHNS, CDR2 SASEGT. The CDR3 spells CASSRTDSNQPQHF. DNA for the CDR3: TGTGCCAGCAGTAGAACAGATAGCAATCAGCCCCAGCATTTT.

The V gene is TRBV18, the J gene TRBJ2-3; D is unclear. This CDR3 is 14 amino acids long. CDR1 and CDR2 from the germline V gene are KGHSH and LQKENI. V was trimmed by 3 bases and J by 3 bases, leaving 10 bases between them. The CDR3 spells CASSPAAGTDTQYF. The DNA for the CDR3 is TGTGCCAGCTCACCCGCCGCCGGTACAGATACGCAGTATTTT. The whole variable domain, filled in from reference TRBV18 and TRBJ2-3, reads NAGVMQNPRHLVRRRGQEARLRCSPMKGHSHVYWYRQLPEEGLKFMVYLQKENIIDESGMPKERFSAEFPKEGPSILRIQQVVRGDSAAYFCASSPAAGTDTQYFGPGTRLTVL.

In its sample, this clonotype was seen a few times. The chain uses TRBV14 and TRBJ2-7; D remains ambiguous. This CDR3 spans 12 amino acids. Germline CDR1 and CDR2: SGHDN and FVKESK. Trimming shortened V by 1 base and J by 3 bases, and 4 bases separated the two germline ends. The CDR3 DNA reads as TGTGCCAGCAGCCAAGTATACTACGAGCAGTACTTC. This translates into CASSQVYYEQYF.

The chain couples TRBV5-5 to TRBJ1-1; D is ambiguous. The germline V gene encodes CDR1 SGHKS and CDR2 YYEKEE (reference sequence). This CDR3 has 13 amino acids. The V gene lost 5 bases and the J gene lost 0 bases, with 8 bases spanning the gap. The CDR3 loop reads CASRFVMNTEAFF. CDR3 bases: TGTGCCAGCAGGTTTGTCATGAACACTGAAGCTTTCTTT.

Ten or more counts support this clonotype. This chain's CDR3 is CASRGDFYNEQFF. In nucleotides, the CDR3 is TGTGCCAGCAGGGGGGACTTTTACAATGAGCAGTTCTTC. The chain employs TRBV27 and TRBJ2-1; perhaps TRBD2 as D (6 bases). Germline V gives CDR1 MNHEY, CDR2 SMNVEV (reference sequence). The CDR3 has 13 amino acids. V lost 6 bases, J lost 4 bases, and 10 bases lay in between.

At least ten counts were recorded for this clonotype. J is TRBJ2-1 and V is TRBV5-5; no clear D. This CDR3 spans 13 amino acids. V was shortened by 2 bases and J by 6 bases, with 9 bases between the two germline ends. The V gene's germline CDR1 is SGHKS and CDR2 YYEKEE (reference sequence). CDR3 nucleotide sequence: TGTGCCAGCAGCTTTACGAATTTCAATGAGCAGTTCTTC. This encodes CASSFTNFNEQFF.

In this sample, this clonotype turned up a few times. The rearrangement links TRBV12-3 or TRBV12-4 to TRBJ1-1; D is uncertain. CDR3 size: 14 residues. The germline V and J ends were trimmed by 2 bases and 1 base, with 8 bases remaining between them. The CDR3 DNA sequence: TGTGCCAGCAGTTTATGGTTAACGAACACTGAAGCTTTCTTT. Its protein product is CASSLWLTNTEAFF.